This T cell receptor beta chain was captured by sequencing in a study of read filtering for tumor transcriptome and immune sequencing. Per germline, CDR1 MNHEY and CDR2 SVGEGT. V was pared by 5 bases and J by 2 bases, with 10 bases between. The length of the CDR3 is 13 residues. A word on this clonotype: A much larger clone lies one base from this, so it may be a read error. This likely comes from a read error, as the CDR3 has no conserved phenylalanine or tryptophan at its end.

The library was built from 400 to 500 ng RNA with molecular barcoded adaptors for alpha/delta and beta/gamma chains. TCRdb processed the reads anew with MiXCR; each CDR3 protein has one entry. The data contain about 58,000 distinct CDR3 sequences, 9% to 15% of them singletons. The V gene is TRBV6-2 or TRBV6-3, the J gene TRBJ2-7; no clear D. The TCR originated in a donor at least 40 years old with multiple myeloma. Material: a population of CD138-negative cells sorted from bone marrow. CDR3 coding DNA: TGTGCCAGCAGTACGGTCGCGGCCTACGAGCAGTACCTC. Translation gives CASSTVAAYEQYL.